A selection of T cell receptor beta chains follows, all from one sample in a study of T cells in Graves' hyperthyroidism and ophthalmopathy. MiXCR, applied by TCRdb to the multiplex PCR reads, yields one record per CDR3 protein. The sample yields just under 750,000 distinct CDR3 sequences, roughly a third seen once. The sample was blood. All receptors come from a woman aged 40 to 49 with Graves' hyperthyroidism. Each CDR3 is given with its conserved first and last residue. The order of the fields is CDR3 DNA, CDR3 protein, V gene, J gene, clone size, D gene. D genes are given only for firm matches. Only part of the rows carry a size: once, few, many, or a class if the clone is expanded.

CDR3 DNA: TGTGCCAGTAGTCCCCGGGGAGGAGGAAGCAATCAGCCCCAGCATTTT; CDR3 protein: CASSPRGGGSNQPQHF; V gene: TRBV19; J gene: TRBJ1-5; clone size: few; D gene: NA
CDR3 DNA: TGCAGTCACGTTGTGTCCTCCTACGAGCAGTACTTC; CDR3 protein: CSHVVSSYEQYF; V gene: TRBV29-1; J gene: TRBJ2-7; clone size: once; D gene: NA
CDR3 DNA: TGTGCCAGCAGTTACTCGAGAGGGGTCCTACAAGAGACCCAGTACTTC; CDR3 protein: CASSYSRGVLQETQYF; V gene: TRBV7-3; J gene: TRBJ2-5; clone size: NA; D gene: NA
CDR3 DNA: TGCAGTGCTAGCTCCCTAGCGGACTATGGCTACACCTTC; CDR3 protein: CSASSLADYGYTF; V gene: TRBV20-1; J gene: TRBJ1-2; clone size: once; D gene: NA
CDR3 DNA: TGTGCCTGGAGTGGCCTCAGCGAGCAGTACTTC; CDR3 protein: CAWSGLSEQYF; V gene: TRBV30; J gene: TRBJ2-7; clone size: once; D gene: NA
CDR3 DNA: TGTGCCAGCAGTTACTCGAGGTACCGGGGCTACACCTTC; CDR3 protein: CASSYSRYRGYTF; V gene: TRBV6-5; J gene: TRBJ1-2; clone size: few; D gene: NA
CDR3 DNA: TGTGCCATCAGTGATAGCGGGAGGGCCAACGTCCTGACTTTC; CDR3 protein: CAISDSGRANVLTF; V gene: TRBV10-3; J gene: TRBJ2-6; clone size: NA; D gene: TRBD2
CDR3 DNA: TGTGCCAGCAGTGATCAGACAGGGTTCTCCTACGAGCAGTACTTC; CDR3 protein: CASSDQTGFSYEQYF; V gene: TRBV25-1; J gene: TRBJ2-7; clone size: many; D gene: TRBD1
CDR3 DNA: TGCAGTGCTAGGGTCCTAGGACTAGGAGAGACCCAGTACTTC; CDR3 protein: CSARVLGLGETQYF; V gene: TRBV20-1; J gene: TRBJ2-5; clone size: few; D gene: TRBD2
CDR3 DNA: TGTGCCAGCAGCTCCCCGGGACACAAGAACACTGAAGCTTTCTTT; CDR3 protein: CASSSPGHKNTEAFF; V gene: TRBV7-2; J gene: TRBJ1-1; clone size: few; D gene: NA
CDR3 DNA: TGTGCCAGCAGTGGAACAGGGGGGCTCTACGAGCAGTACTTC; CDR3 protein: CASSGTGGLYEQYF; V gene: TRBV6-6; J gene: TRBJ2-7; clone size: few; D gene: TRBD1
CDR3 DNA: TGTGCCAGCAGCGTACTAGCGGAAACCTACGAGCAGTACTTC; CDR3 protein: CASSVLAETYEQYF; V gene: TRBV7-2; J gene: TRBJ2-7; clone size: many; D gene: TRBD2
CDR3 DNA: TGTGCCAGCAGGGCGCGGGGGGCGCTCACTGAAGCTTTCTTT; CDR3 protein: CASRARGALTEAFF; V gene: TRBV10-2; J gene: TRBJ1-1; clone size: NA; D gene: NA
CDR3 DNA: TGTGCCAGTAGTATAGACGAAAGCGCGAACACTGAAGCTTTCTTT; CDR3 protein: CASSIDESANTEAFF; V gene: TRBV19; J gene: TRBJ1-1; clone size: few; D gene: NA
CDR3 DNA: TGTGCCAGCAGTTACGGGGGAGGATCGGGTAGCTATGGCTACACCTTC; CDR3 protein: CASSYGGGSGSYGYTF; V gene: TRBV6-5; J gene: TRBJ1-2; clone size: many; D gene: NA
CDR3 DNA: TGTGCCAGCAGTTTCTTTGGGGGTAATCAGCCCCAGCATTTT; CDR3 protein: CASSFFGGNQPQHF; V gene: TRBV12-3/TRBV12-4; J gene: TRBJ1-5; clone size: NA; D gene: NA
CDR3 DNA: TGTGCCATCAGTACTGATTATGGGCGGGAGGGCCTCGAGACCCAGTACTTC; CDR3 protein: CAISTDYGREGLETQYF; V gene: TRBV10-3; J gene: TRBJ2-5; clone size: NA; D gene: TRBD2
CDR3 DNA: TGTGCCATCACCGGTACCACCGGGGAGCTGTTTTTT; CDR3 protein: CAITGTTGELFF; V gene: TRBV10-3; J gene: TRBJ2-2; clone size: many; D gene: NA
CDR3 DNA: TGTGCCAGCAGCTTGATCTCGGGCAACTACGAGCAGTACTTC; CDR3 protein: CASSLISGNYEQYF; V gene: TRBV5-4; J gene: TRBJ2-7; clone size: NA; D gene: NA
CDR3 DNA: TGTGCCACCAGCAGAGGCCAAGGGGCTCGGGGCATCGGCGGGAACGAGCAGTACTTC; CDR3 protein: CATSRGQGARGIGGNEQYF; V gene: TRBV15; J gene: TRBJ2-7; clone size: many; D gene: NA
CDR3 DNA: TGTGCCAGCAGCTCGGACAGCTACACTGAAGCTTTCTTT; CDR3 protein: CASSSDSYTEAFF; V gene: TRBV13; J gene: TRBJ1-1; clone size: many; D gene: NA
CDR3 DNA: TGTGCCAGTACGGGTTGGACTAGCGGGAGGGCCCATGGCTACACCTTC; CDR3 protein: CASTGWTSGRAHGYTF; V gene: TRBV28; J gene: TRBJ1-2; clone size: NA; D gene: NA
CDR3 DNA: TGCGCCAGCAGCCAAGATCCGGGGGACCCCTACGAGCAGTACTTC; CDR3 protein: CASSQDPGDPYEQYF; V gene: TRBV5-1; J gene: TRBJ2-7; clone size: NA; D gene: NA
CDR3 DNA: TGTGCCAGCAGTTCCGGGACAGGGGGATCAGTCCAAGAGACCCAGTACTTC; CDR3 protein: CASSSGTGGSVQETQYF; V gene: TRBV5-4; J gene: TRBJ2-5; clone size: many; D gene: TRBD1
CDR3 DNA: TGTGCCAGCAGCTTAACGCTAGCGGGTGTCACAGATACGCAGTATTTT; CDR3 protein: CASSLTLAGVTDTQYF; V gene: TRBV7-9; J gene: TRBJ2-3; clone size: NA; D gene: TRBD2
CDR3 DNA: TGTGCCATCAGTGAGTCGAAGAGTTATAGCAATCAGCCCCAGCATTTT; CDR3 protein: CAISESKSYSNQPQHF; V gene: TRBV10-3; J gene: TRBJ1-5; clone size: few; D gene: NA
CDR3 DNA: TGTGCCAGCAGCAACTATGCTAGTATCGGGGAGCTGTTTTTT; CDR3 protein: CASSNYASIGELFF; V gene: TRBV6-5; J gene: TRBJ2-2; clone size: NA; D gene: NA
CDR3 DNA: TGTGCCAGCAGTGAATGGGACCGTATGAACACTGAAGCTTTCTTT; CDR3 protein: CASSEWDRMNTEAFF; V gene: TRBV25-1; J gene: TRBJ1-1; clone size: many; D gene: NA
CDR3 DNA: TGTGCCAGCAGTTTACAGGGGGCTAGGAATCAGCCCCAGCATTTT; CDR3 protein: CASSLQGARNQPQHF; V gene: TRBV25-1; J gene: TRBJ1-5; clone size: NA; D gene: TRBD1
CDR3 DNA: TGTGCCAGCACCCCAGCGGGATTTAAGCCCCAGCATTTT; CDR3 protein: CASTPAGFKPQHF; V gene: TRBV12-3/TRBV12-4; J gene: TRBJ1-5; clone size: NA; D gene: NA
CDR3 DNA: TGTGCCAGCAGCCTATCGACAGGGGTGAGAGAGACCCAGTACTTC; CDR3 protein: CASSLSTGVRETQYF; V gene: TRBV7-2; J gene: TRBJ2-5; clone size: many; D gene: TRBD1
CDR3 DNA: TGCAGTGCTAGAGCGGTTTTGGGTCAAGGAGATACGCAGTATTTT; CDR3 protein: CSARAVLGQGDTQYF; V gene: TRBV20-1; J gene: TRBJ2-3; clone size: NA; D gene: NA
CDR3 DNA: TGTGCCAGCAGTCGCACCCCTGACAGGCCCTATGGCTACACCTTC; CDR3 protein: CASSRTPDRPYGYTF; V gene: TRBV6-2/TRBV6-3; J gene: TRBJ1-2; clone size: few; D gene: NA
CDR3 DNA: TGTGCCAGCAGTGAAGCGCCTGGGGGGCGTGACTATGGCTACACCTTC; CDR3 protein: CASSEAPGGRDYGYTF; V gene: TRBV2; J gene: TRBJ1-2; clone size: many; D gene: NA
CDR3 DNA: TGTGCCAGTAGTCTTCGGACAGGAGTAGACTATGGCTACACCTTC; CDR3 protein: CASSLRTGVDYGYTF; V gene: TRBV19; J gene: TRBJ1-2; clone size: many; D gene: TRBD1
CDR3 DNA: TGTGCCAGTAGGTTTGATGGGGGGCCGTCTGGCTACACCTTC; CDR3 protein: CASRFDGGPSGYTF; V gene: TRBV19; J gene: TRBJ1-2; clone size: NA; D gene: NA
CDR3 DNA: TGTGCCAGCAGTGGGACAGGGGACCAGCCCCAGTACTTC; CDR3 protein: CASSGTGDQPQYF; V gene: TRBV2; J gene: TRBJ2-5; clone size: few; D gene: TRBD1
CDR3 DNA: TGCAGCGCCTGGGACAGCCCCTATGGCTACACCTTC; CDR3 protein: CSAWDSPYGYTF; V gene: TRBV29-1; J gene: TRBJ1-2; clone size: many; D gene: TRBD1
CDR3 DNA: TGTGCCAGCAGCTTAGAACAGGCGAACACCGGGGAGCTGCTTTTT; CDR3 protein: CASSLEQANTGELLF; V gene: TRBV7-9; J gene: TRBJ2-2; clone size: NA; D gene: NA
CDR3 DNA: TGTGCCAGTAGTATAGGGGCGCGTTATGGCTACACCTTC; CDR3 protein: CASSIGARYGYTF; V gene: TRBV19; J gene: TRBJ1-2; clone size: NA; D gene: NA
CDR3 DNA: TGCGCCAGTGGGACAGACTACGAGCAGTACTTC; CDR3 protein: CASGTDYEQYF; V gene: TRBV10-2; J gene: TRBJ2-7; clone size: many; D gene: TRBD1